This T cell receptor (beta chain) appears in the sequencing data of a study of shared clonotypes between healthy human individuals. Concerning this clone: What it binds is unknown. At one boundary the junction diverges from the germline segment, which might be a read error.

General observations from the study: Shared clonotypes across all four donors exceeded non-shared ones in generation probability. Large depth notwithstanding, sorted-subset sequencing proved incomplete by rarefaction.

CDR1 and CDR2 (germline): MGHRA, YSYEKL. The CDR3 sequence is 17 residues long. Naive-designated CD8 cells lacked CD45RO, were positively enriched for CCR7, and omitted terminally differentiated effector memory CD45RA+ cells. Participating donors were healthy, HIV-negative adults free of recent acute infections or vaccinations. Per the original data handling: Filtering differed, since immunoSEQ gave only junction sequences and no quality scores. Assay: immunoSEQ multiplex PCR; the TCRdb copy retains only in-frame clones and omits some. V and J calls and clone size come straight from that table; D and trimming were deduced from the DNA. Here the sample spans some 2,100,000 clones, under 95% being singletons.

V is TRBV4-1 and J is TRBJ2-4, with TRBD1 matching over 10 bases. Sequenced material: naive CD8+ T cells from PBMCs. The TCR was taken from a man aged 18-30 years in good health. Some clones in this sample may be carry-over from other donors' samples. The CDR3 sequence: CASSQVSGTGAFHPLHF. CDR3 nucleotide sequence: TGCGCCAGCAGCCAAGTCTCCGGGACAGGGGCCTTCCATCCCTTGCACTTC.